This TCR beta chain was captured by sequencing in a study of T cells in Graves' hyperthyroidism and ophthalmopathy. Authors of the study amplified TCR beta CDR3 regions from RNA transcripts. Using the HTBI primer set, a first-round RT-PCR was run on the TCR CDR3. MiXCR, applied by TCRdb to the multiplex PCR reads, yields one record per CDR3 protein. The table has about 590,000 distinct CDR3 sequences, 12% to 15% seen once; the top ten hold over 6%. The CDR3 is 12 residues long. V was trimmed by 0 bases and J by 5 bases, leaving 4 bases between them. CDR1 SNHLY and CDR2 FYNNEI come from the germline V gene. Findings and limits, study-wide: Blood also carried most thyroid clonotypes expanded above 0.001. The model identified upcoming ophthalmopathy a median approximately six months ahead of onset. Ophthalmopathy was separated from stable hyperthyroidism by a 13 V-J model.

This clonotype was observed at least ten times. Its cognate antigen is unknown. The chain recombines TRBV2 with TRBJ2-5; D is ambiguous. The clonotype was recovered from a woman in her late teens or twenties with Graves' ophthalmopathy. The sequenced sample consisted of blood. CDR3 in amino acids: CASSEARETQYF. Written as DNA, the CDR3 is TGTGCCAGCAGTGAAGCAAGGGAGACCCAGTACTTC.